This passage covers 15 T cell receptor beta chains from one sample sequenced in a study of blood T cell repertoires in COVID-19. Using immunoSEQ multiplex PCR, the repertoire was profiled, and TCRdb retains in-frame clones only, with some absent. Among some 120,000 clones listed, 90% were seen once. Sequencing used peripheral blood. All receptors derive from a man aged 55 to 69 with COVID-19, enrolled during active disease.

The rearrangement uses TRBV19 and TRBJ1-1; perhaps TRBD1 as D (5 bases). This CDR3 has 15 amino acids. Looked up from germline, CDR1 is LNHDA and CDR2 is SQIVND (reference sequence). The V and J ends lost 5 bases and 2 bases respectively, with 15 bases between them. CDR3 sequence reads: CASSPPGGLNTEAFF. CDR3 DNA sequence: TGTGCCAGTAGTCCCCCGGGGGGTCTAAACACTGAAGCTTTCTTT.

The chain combines TRBV13 with TRBJ2-7; D remains unclear. CDR1 is PRHDT and CDR2 is FYEKMQ in the germline V gene (reference sequence). The CDR3 totals 13 residues. The V and J ends lost 2 bases and 0 bases respectively, with 5 bases between them. The CDR3 bases are TGTGCCAGCAGCTTAACATTCTCCTACGAGCAGTACTTC. It encodes CASSLTFSYEQYF.

V gene TRBV6-5 combines with J gene TRBJ2-7, with unresolved D. The CDR3 runs 12 residues. Germline CDR1 is MNHEY and CDR2 is SVGAGI. Trimming shortened V by 6 bases and J by 4 bases, and 10 bases separated the two germline ends. The CDR3 is CASRAATYEQYF. The CDR3 DNA sequence: TGTGCCAGCAGGGCCGCGACATACGAGCAGTACTTC.

This chain connects TRBV10-3 to TRBJ2-7, with D maybe TRBD2 (5 bases). The CDR3 contains 14 residues. Trimming shortened V by 0 bases and J by 0 bases, and 6 bases separated the two germline ends. Germline CDR1 and CDR2: ENHRY and SYGVKD. In DNA form, the CDR3 reads TGTGCCATCAGTGAGTCTGAGGGCTCCTACGAGCAGTACTTC. This translates into CAISESEGSYEQYF.

The chain is built from TRBV5-1 and TRBJ2-2; tentatively, D is TRBD2 (6 bases). The CDR3 is made up of 17 amino acids. Germline CDR1 SGHRS, CDR2 YFSETQ. V was shortened by 1 base and J by 3 bases, with 16 bases between the two germline ends. The CDR3 loop is CASSLTPLGGDTGELFF. CDR3 nucleotides: TGCGCCAGCAGCTTGACCCCCCTGGGAGGAGACACCGGGGAGCTGTTTTTT.

V and J are TRBV15 and TRBJ2-5; 8 nucleotides match TRBD2. CDR1 is LNHNV and CDR2 is YYDKDF in the germline V gene (reference sequence). The ends lost 8 bases at V and 5 bases at J; junction bases unmatched: 13. The CDR3 covers 15 residues. CDR3 in amino acids: CATGGSGSAWETQYF. CDR3 in DNA: TGTGCCACCGGGGGAAGCGGGAGCGCCTGGGAGACCCAGTACTTC.

The gene calls are TRBV29-1 and TRBJ2-7; D unresolved. The V end was cut by 5 bases, the J end by 3 bases, with 11 bases between. The germline V gene has CDR1 SQVTM and CDR2 ANQGSEA. The CDR3 extends over 12 amino acids. The CDR3 loop is CSVWAADYEQYF. The CDR3 DNA reads as TGCAGCGTTTGGGCAGCCGACTACGAGCAGTACTTC.

This chain connects TRBV7-9 to TRBJ1-2; TRBD1 aligns across 9 bases. The CDR3 has 15 amino acids. Germline values: CDR1 SEHNR, CDR2 FQNEAQ (reference sequence). The ends lost 5 bases at V and 8 bases at J; junction bases unmatched: 12. CDR3 coding DNA: TGTGCCAGCAGCCCAGGGACAGGGATGTCCGGCGGCTACACCTTC. Its protein product is CASSPGTGMSGGYTF.

The chain is built from TRBV30 and TRBJ1-4, with a weak D call TRBD1 (6 bases). CDR3 length: 15 amino acids. Trimming took off 8 bases at V and 0 bases at J, with 16 bases between the two ends. The germline gives CDR1 GTSNPN, CDR2 SVGIG (reference sequence). The DNA for the CDR3 is TGTGCCGGACAGTCAGACGGGGCAACTAATGAAAAACTGTTTTTT. Amino acids: CAGQSDGATNEKLFF.

This clone has just one count. The V call is TRBV15, the J call TRBJ2-7; tentatively, D is TRBD2 (5 bases). Trimming removed 0 bases at V and 0 bases at J, with 18 bases between. This CDR3 is 18 amino acids long. Germline CDR1 is LNHNV and CDR2 is YYDKDF (reference sequence). CDR3 nucleotide sequence: TGTGCCACCAGCAGAGAGCCTTCGAGAGGGTTAGACTCCTACGAGCAGTACTTC. Translating it yields CATSREPSRGLDSYEQYF.

The chain recombines TRBV18 with TRBJ2-1, with TRBD1 matching over 8 bases. In germline, CDR1 is KGHSH, CDR2 LQKENI. This CDR3 contains 14 residues. V trimming: 6 bases; J trimming: 3 bases; junction bases outside the gene matches: 4. The CDR3 reads CASSRDRGYNEQFF. CDR3 coding DNA: TGTGCCAGCTCGCGAGACAGGGGCTACAATGAGCAGTTCTTC. The variable domain in full, completed from reference TRBV18 and TRBJ2-1, reads NAGVMQNPRHLVRRRGQEARLRCSPMKGHSHVYWYRQLPEEGLKFMVYLQKENIIDESGMPKERFSAEFPKEGPSILRIQQVVRGDSAAYFCASSRDRGYNEQFFGPGTRLTVL.

This sequence joins TRBV18 and TRBJ2-1; 10 bases are shared with TRBD1. Germline CDR1 reads KGHSH; CDR2 reads LQKENI. J lost 5 bases, V lost 3 bases, and 4 bases had no gene match. CDR3 length equals 15 residues. In DNA, the CDR3 is TGTGCCAGCTCACCGGGGACAGGGGTGGACAATGAGCAGTTCTTC. Translation: CASSPGTGVDNEQFF. The whole variable domain, remainder taken from reference TRBV18 and TRBJ2-1, is NAGVMQNPRHLVRRRGQEARLRCSPMKGHSHVYWYRQLPEEGLKFMVYLQKENIIDESGMPKERFSAEFPKEGPSILRIQQVVRGDSAAYFCASSPGTGVDNEQFFGPGTRLTVL.

This rearrangement joins TRBV21-1 to TRBJ2-7; the table calls TRBD2, which could not be checked here. TRBV21-1 is noted as a pseudogene. The CDR3 has 15 residues. This chain's CDR3 is CASMAGMFSSYEQYF. CDR3 sequence (DNA): TGTGCCAGCATGGCCGGGATGTTTAGCTCCTACGAGCAGTACTTC.

The DNA for the CDR3 is TGTGCCAGCAGTTCGACCTCCTTCGGGGAGGGTGAAAAACTGTTTTTT. It is translated as CASSSTSFGEGEKLFF. The rearrangement joins TRBV28 to TRBJ1-4; D unresolved. Germline V CDR1 and CDR2: MDHEN, SYDVKM. The CDR3 runs 16 residues. V was clipped by 4 bases and J by 7 bases, with 19 bases between them.

This sequence joins TRBV11-2 and TRBJ2-5, with a possible D match to TRBD2 (5 bases). The V and J ends lost 5 bases and 5 bases respectively, with 9 bases between them. CDR1 is SGHAT, CDR2 FQNNGV, per germline. The length of the CDR3 is 12 residues. The CDR3 region is CASSEAVETQYF. CDR3 nucleotide sequence: TGTGCCAGCAGCGAAGCGGTGGAGACCCAGTACTTC.